A selection of T cell receptor beta chains follows, all from one sample in a study of T cells after yellow fever vaccination. TCRdb itself ran the 5' RACE reads through MiXCR, one entry per CDR3 protein. The sample includes a few hundred thousand distinct CDR3 sequences, 6.9% of them seen just once. The material sequenced was CD4+ T cells sorted from PBMCs, taken 15 days after the yellow fever booster vaccination. These receptors were obtained from a man aged 25-40 years who received the YFV17D yellow fever vaccine. CDR3s include the opening cysteine and the closing phenylalanine or tryptophan.

CDR3 | length | J | V
CSARGSNGGANTGELFF | 17 | TRBJ2-2 | TRBV20-1
CASSAYRGNYGYTF | 14 | TRBJ1-2 | TRBV7-2
CASRPGYEQYF | 11 | TRBJ2-7 | TRBV23-1
CASSVGSGLNYEQYF | 15 | TRBJ2-7 | TRBV7-8
CSARLAGRTDTQYF | 14 | TRBJ2-3 | TRBV20-1
CATADFPSSEAFF | 13 | TRBJ1-1 | TRBV2
CATSAGTGVSGELFF | 15 | TRBJ2-2 | TRBV24-1
CASSTRPGNQPQHF | 14 | TRBJ1-5 | TRBV7-2
CSVGDSNPRFF | 11 | TRBJ2-1 | TRBV29-1
CASSYHSGEQYF | 12 | TRBJ2-7 | TRBV5-6
CASSPGGEPNTEAFF | 15 | TRBJ1-1 | TRBV5-4
CASHDPRAAGGEQYF | 15 | TRBJ2-7 | TRBV27
CAIGIMGDQPQHF | 13 | TRBJ1-5 | TRBV10-3
CASSRSGLADNEQFF | 15 | TRBJ2-1 | TRBV5-1